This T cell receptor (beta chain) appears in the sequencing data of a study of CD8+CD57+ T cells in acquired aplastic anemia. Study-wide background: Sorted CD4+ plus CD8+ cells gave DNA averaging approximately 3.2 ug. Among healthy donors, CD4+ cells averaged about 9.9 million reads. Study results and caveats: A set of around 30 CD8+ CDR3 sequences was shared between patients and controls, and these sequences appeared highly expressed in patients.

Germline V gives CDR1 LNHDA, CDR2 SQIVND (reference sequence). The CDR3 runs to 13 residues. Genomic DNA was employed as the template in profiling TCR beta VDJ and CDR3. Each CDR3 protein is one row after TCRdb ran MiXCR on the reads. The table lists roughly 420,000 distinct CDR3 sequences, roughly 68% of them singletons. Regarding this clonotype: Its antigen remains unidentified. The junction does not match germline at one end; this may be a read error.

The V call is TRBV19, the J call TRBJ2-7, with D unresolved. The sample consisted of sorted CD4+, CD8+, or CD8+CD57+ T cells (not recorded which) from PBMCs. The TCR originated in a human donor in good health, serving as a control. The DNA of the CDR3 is TGTGCCAGTAGCACCGGGCCCATAGATACGCAGTACTTT. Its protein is CASSTGPIDTQYF.